This T cell receptor (beta chain) was sequenced for a study of T cell responses to AZD1222 COVID-19 vaccine. Notes on the study in general: Females outnumbered males among donors, who were mostly white British; clonal diversity was possibly underestimated. Without day 14 samples, only post-peak T cell repertoires were studied.

Concerning this clone: Its matching antigen is unknown.

With 0 bases removed from V and 2 bases from J, the gap between germline ends came to 4 bases. The germline V gene encodes CDR1 MNHEY and CDR2 SMNVEV (reference sequence). CDR3 size: 14 residues. The protocol was immunoSEQ multiplex PCR, while the TCRdb copy is restricted to in-frame clones and leaves out a portion. Of some 120,000 clones listed, just over 85% are singletons. This receptor was identified in an adult in good health. Sequences were derived from peripheral blood, sampled on day 0 of MenACWY control vaccination. V usage is TRBV27 and J usage is TRBJ2-2; D remains unclear. The CDR3 DNA follows: TGTGCCAGCAGTTTATCGTTAAACACCGGGGAGCTGTTTTTT. Translating gives CASSLSLNTGELFF.